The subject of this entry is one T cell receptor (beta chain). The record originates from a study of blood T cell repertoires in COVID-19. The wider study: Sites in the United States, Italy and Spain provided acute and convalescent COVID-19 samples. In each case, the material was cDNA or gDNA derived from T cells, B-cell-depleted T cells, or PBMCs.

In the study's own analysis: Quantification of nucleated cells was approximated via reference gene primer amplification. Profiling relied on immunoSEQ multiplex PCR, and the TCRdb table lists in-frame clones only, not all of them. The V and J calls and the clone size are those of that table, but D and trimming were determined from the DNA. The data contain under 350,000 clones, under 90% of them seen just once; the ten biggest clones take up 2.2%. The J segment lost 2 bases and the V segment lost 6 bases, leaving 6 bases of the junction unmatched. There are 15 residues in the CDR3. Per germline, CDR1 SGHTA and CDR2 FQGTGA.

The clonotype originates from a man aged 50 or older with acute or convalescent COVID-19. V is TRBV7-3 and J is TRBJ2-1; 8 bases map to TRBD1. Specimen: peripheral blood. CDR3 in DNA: TGTGCCAGCAGTCATGACAGGGGAACCTACAATGAGCAGTTCTTC. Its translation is CASSHDRGTYNEQFF.